The present T cell receptor (beta chain) was sequenced within a study of cytomegalovirus exposure and HLA in healthy donors. Overall study results and limits: Listed as cytomegalovirus-associated were over 150 TCR beta chains. V- and J-gene trimming in TCR beta was tied to a missense DCLRE1C variant by an analysis performed later. A prior analysis recorded that most TCR beta V segments were productive about 90% or about 30% of the time. The authors assumed roughly uniform sequencing depth across donors for presence/absence analyses.

Germline CDR1 LNHDA, CDR2 SQIVND (reference sequence). The CDR3 contains 14 residues. With 60 Vbeta and 13 Jbeta primers, the PCR was carried out. The assay was immunoSEQ multiplex PCR, and TCRdb's table has in-frame clones only and misses some. The profile shows some 180,000 clones, 77% of them singletons. A word on this clone: Its antigen is not known.

The receptor was derived from a woman aged 60-75 years in good health and CMV-seropositive. The V gene is TRBV19, the J gene TRBJ2-5; a possible D gene is TRBD2 (5 bases). The DNA matches TRBJ2-7 better at its end, which makes the J call doubtful. Sequencing was carried out using PBMCs. CDR3 loop: CASSRTGVGYEQYF. CDR3 bases: TGTGCCAGTAGTAGGACCGGGGTGGGCTACGAGCAGTACTTC.